Sequencing of this TCR beta chain was carried out in a study of T cell responses to AZD1222 COVID-19 vaccine. CDR1 ENHRY and CDR2 SYGVKD come from the germline V gene. CDR3 length equals 17 residues. The V segment lost 5 bases and the J segment 5 bases; nucleotides outside the gene matches: 9. Profiled with immunoSEQ multiplex PCR; TCRdb holds only in-frame clones, not every one. Among 250,000 to 300,000 clones listed, about 94% were seen once. Pooled in the analysis were second doses at about 4 or about 12 weeks. A word on this clone: The antigen remains undetermined.

General study results and limits: Spike-specific TCR repertoires showed rising breadth and depth after two AZD1222 doses. The span of vaccine-associated CD4 TCRs extended across spike, with dominance at 160-218 and 743-854. Variant regions that are unmutated are reportedly the target of nearly half of spike-specific TCRs.

Sequenced material: peripheral blood, taken 28 days after the second AZD1222 dose. The chain employs TRBV10-3 and TRBJ2-2; 12 bases map to TRBD2. The receptor was isolated from an adult who received the AZD1222 COVID-19 vaccine. For the CDR3, the DNA is TGTGCCATCAGTCCTAAGACTAGCGGGAGATATACCGGGGAGCTGTTTTTT. This sequence encodes CAISPKTSGRYTGELFF.